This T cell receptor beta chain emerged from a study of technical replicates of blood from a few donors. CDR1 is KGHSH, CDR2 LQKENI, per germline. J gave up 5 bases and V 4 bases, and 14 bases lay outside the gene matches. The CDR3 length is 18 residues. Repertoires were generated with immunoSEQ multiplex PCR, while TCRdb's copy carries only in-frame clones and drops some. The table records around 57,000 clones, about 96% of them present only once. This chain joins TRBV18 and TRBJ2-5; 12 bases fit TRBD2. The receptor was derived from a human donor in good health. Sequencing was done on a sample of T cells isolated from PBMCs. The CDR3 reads CASSRTSGLAGRGETQYF. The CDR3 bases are TGTGCCAGCTCACGGACTTCTGGACTAGCGGGACGGGGCGAGACCCAGTACTTC.